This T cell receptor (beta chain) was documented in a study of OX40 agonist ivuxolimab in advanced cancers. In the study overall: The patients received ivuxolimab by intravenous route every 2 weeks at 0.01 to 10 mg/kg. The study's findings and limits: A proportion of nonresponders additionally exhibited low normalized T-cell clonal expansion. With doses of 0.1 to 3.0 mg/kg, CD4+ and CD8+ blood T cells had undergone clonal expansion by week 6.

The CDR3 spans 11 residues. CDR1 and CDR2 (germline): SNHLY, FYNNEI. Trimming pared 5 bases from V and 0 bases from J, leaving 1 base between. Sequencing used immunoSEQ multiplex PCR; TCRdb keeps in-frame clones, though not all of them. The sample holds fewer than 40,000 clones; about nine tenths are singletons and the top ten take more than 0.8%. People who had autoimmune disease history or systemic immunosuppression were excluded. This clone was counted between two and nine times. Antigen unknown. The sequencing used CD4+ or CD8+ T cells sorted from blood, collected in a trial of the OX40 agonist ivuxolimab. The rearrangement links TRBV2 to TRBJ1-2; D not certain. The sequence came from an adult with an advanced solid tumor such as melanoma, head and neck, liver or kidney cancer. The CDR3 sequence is CASSTNYGYTF. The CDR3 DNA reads TGTGCCAGCAGTACTAACTATGGCTACACCTTC. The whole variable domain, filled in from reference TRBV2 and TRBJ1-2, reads EPEVTQTPSHQVTQMGQEVILRCVPISNHLYFYWYRQILGQKVEFLVSFYNNEISEKSEIFDDQFSVERPDGSNFTLKIRSTKLEDSAMYFCASSTNYGYTFGSGTRLTVV.